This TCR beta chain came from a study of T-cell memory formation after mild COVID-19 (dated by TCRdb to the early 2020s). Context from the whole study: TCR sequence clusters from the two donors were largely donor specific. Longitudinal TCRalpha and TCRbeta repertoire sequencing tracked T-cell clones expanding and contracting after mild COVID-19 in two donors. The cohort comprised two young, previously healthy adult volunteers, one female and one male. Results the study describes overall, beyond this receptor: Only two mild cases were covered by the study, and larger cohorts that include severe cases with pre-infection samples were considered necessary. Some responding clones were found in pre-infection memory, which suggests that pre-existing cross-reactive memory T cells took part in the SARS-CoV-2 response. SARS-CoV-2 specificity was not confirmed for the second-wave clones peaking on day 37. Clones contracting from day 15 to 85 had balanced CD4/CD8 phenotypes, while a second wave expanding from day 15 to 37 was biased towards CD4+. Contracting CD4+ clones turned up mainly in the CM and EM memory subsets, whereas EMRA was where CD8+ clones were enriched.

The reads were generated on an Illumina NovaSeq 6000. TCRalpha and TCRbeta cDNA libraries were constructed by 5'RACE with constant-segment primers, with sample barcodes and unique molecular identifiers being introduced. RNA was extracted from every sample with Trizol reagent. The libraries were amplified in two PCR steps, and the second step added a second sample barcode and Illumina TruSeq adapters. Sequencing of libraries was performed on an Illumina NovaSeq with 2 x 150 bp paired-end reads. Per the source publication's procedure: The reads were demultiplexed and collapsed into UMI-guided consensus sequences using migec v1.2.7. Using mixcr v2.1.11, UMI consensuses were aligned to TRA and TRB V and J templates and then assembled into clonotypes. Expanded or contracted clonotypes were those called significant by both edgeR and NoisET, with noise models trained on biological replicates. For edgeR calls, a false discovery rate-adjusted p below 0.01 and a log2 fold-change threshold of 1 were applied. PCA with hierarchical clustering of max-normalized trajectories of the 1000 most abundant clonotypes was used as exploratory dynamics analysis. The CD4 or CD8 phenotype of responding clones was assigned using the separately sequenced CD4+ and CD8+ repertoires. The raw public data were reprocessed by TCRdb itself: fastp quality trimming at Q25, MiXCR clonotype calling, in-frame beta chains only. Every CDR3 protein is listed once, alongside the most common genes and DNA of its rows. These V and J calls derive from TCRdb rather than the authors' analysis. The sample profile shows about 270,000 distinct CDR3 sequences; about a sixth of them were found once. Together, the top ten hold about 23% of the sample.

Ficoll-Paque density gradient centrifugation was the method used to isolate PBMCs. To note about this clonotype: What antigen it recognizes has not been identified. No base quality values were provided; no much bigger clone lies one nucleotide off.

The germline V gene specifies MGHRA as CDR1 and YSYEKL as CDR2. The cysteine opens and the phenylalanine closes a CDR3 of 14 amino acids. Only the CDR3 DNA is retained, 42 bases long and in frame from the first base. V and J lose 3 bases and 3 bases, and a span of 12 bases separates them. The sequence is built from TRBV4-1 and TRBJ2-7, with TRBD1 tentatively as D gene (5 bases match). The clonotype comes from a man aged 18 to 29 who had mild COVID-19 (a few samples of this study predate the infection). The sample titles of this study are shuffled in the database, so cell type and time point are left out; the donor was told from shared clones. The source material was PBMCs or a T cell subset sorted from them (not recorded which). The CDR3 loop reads CASSQTEAYYEQYF. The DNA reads TGCGCCAGCAGCCAGACAGAGGCTTACTACGAGCAGTACTTC.